This TCR beta chain comes out of a study of regulatory T cells in long-lasting Graves disease. The table lists this clonotype with many counts. Its target is unknown. Arm-PCR of CDR3 regions and iRepertoire HTBI primers were the basis on which TCR beta libraries were built. One entry per CDR3 protein, called by TCRdb with MiXCR from the multiplex PCR reads. The data show about 540,000 distinct CDR3 sequences, with approximately 13% seen just once and roughly 9.7% held by the top ten. General study results and limits: Accuracy was perhaps lowered by the small sample size.

The CDR3 runs 14 residues. Germline V gene data show CDR1 as LGHNA and CDR2 as YNFKEQ. V was clipped by 0 bases and J by 4 bases, with 10 bases between them. This sample's time point: newly diagnosed GD, antithyroid drugs for less than 3 months. Extracted PBMC RNA gave rise to the TCR library. The sample was also reused in another study, on T cells in Graves' hyperthyroidism and ophthalmopathy. That work states: Blood shared most expanded thyroid clonotypes above 0.001.

The V call is TRBV4-2, the J call TRBJ2-7; unclear D gene. The starting material was peripheral blood mononuclear cells (PBMCs), obtained at new diagnosis, from a patient treated with antithyroid drugs. This clonotype originated in a man aged 25 to 45 with Graves disease. This CDR3 is CASSQETQVYEQYF. The CDR3 coding sequence is TGTGCCAGCAGCCAAGAAACCCAAGTATACGAGCAGTACTTC.